The entry below describes one T cell receptor beta chain. Antigen: not known. This entry belongs to a study of Graves' ophthalmopathy and Graves' hyperthyroidism. Study results and limitations: Discriminating ophthalmopathy from stable hyperthyroidism, a 13-signature model attained a sensitivity of 85% to 90% and a specificity of around 81%.

Moderately to severely active ophthalmopathy under 3 months, CAS at least 3, NOSPECS at least 4. The source of the PBMCs was approximately 9.5 ml of fresh peripheral blood. Amplifying from RNA transcripts, the study obtained TCR beta CDR3 regions. An initial RT-PCR round employing HTBI primers preceded a second-round multiplex PCR. One entry per CDR3 protein, called by TCRdb with MiXCR from the multiplex PCR reads. The sample consists of hundreds of thousands of distinct CDR3 sequences, roughly 39% of them appearing once. Sequencing used peripheral blood. This clonotype was obtained from an adult man with Graves' ophthalmopathy.

The CDR3 region has the DNA TGTGCCAGCAGTTACGACGTCGGGACAGGGGCTCGCGGCTACACCTTC. Translating it yields CASSYDVGTGARGYTF. The gene calls are TRBV5-4 and TRBJ1-2; TRBD1 matches 10 bases. Trimming at V came to 5 bases and at J to 8 bases, leaving 15 bases not matched to a gene. CDR1 is SGHNT and CDR2 is YYREEE in the germline V gene (reference sequence). The length of the CDR3 is 16 residues.